Presented here are 11 T cell receptor beta chains from one specimen sequenced in a study of blood T cell repertoires in COVID-19. Assay: immunoSEQ multiplex PCR; the TCRdb copy retains only in-frame clones and omits some. The repertoire includes about 91,000 clones, roughly 91% of them detected once, and less than 6% sits in the top ten. Sequencing was done on a sample of peripheral blood. Every receptor here comes from an elderly woman with active COVID-19.

This clone was counted a few times. V is TRBV4-2 and J is TRBJ2-7; TRBD2 aligns across 12 bases. Germline V gives CDR1 LGHNA, CDR2 YNFKEQ. The trim removed 0 bases at V and 4 bases at J, leaving 10 bases unmatched. The CDR3 is 18 residues long. In DNA form, the CDR3 reads TGTGCCAGCAGCCAAGATGAGGGCCGGCTAGCGGGAGGGTACGAGCAGTACTTC. It specifies CASSQDEGRLAGGYEQYF.

The chain employs TRBV6-2 or TRBV6-3 and TRBJ1-1, with D perhaps TRBD1 (5 bases). The CDR3 runs to 15 residues. The germline V and J ends were trimmed by 1 base and 6 bases, with 15 bases remaining between them. From germline, CDR1 is MNHEY and CDR2 SVGEGT. The CDR3 DNA reads TGTGCCAGCAGTTACTATACAGGTTCTACAGCTGAAGCTTTCTTT. It specifies CASSYYTGSTAEAFF.

This chain uses TRBV2 with TRBJ2-1; TRBD2 agrees at 10 bases. Unmatched junction bases numbered 7, after V lost 6 bases and J lost 5 bases. Germline CDR1 is SNHLY and CDR2 is FYNNEI. The CDR3 has 15 residues. The CDR3 bases are TGTGCCAGCAGGCTAGCGGGAGAACAGAACAATGAGCAGTTCTTC. Translated, it gives CASRLAGEQNNEQFF. Complete variable domain (other parts from reference TRBV2 and TRBJ2-1): EPEVTQTPSHQVTQMGQEVILRCVPISNHLYFYWYRQILGQKVEFLVSFYNNEISEKSEIFDDQFSVERPDGSNFTLKIRSTKLEDSAMYFCASRLAGEQNNEQFFGPGTRLTVL.

CDR3 sequence reads: CASSRGRGKFF. The DNA for the CDR3 is TGTGCCAGCAGTCGGGGGAGGGGAAAGTTCTTC. The rearrangement joins TRBV12-3 or TRBV12-4 to TRBJ2-1, with 7 bases that match TRBD2. There are 11 residues in the CDR3. Unmatched junction bases numbered 6, after V lost 5 bases and J lost 14 bases.

This rearrangement joins TRBV5-1 to TRBJ2-3; the match to TRBD1 covers 8 bases. CDR3 length equals 14 residues. Germline loops: CDR1 SGHRS, CDR2 YFSETQ. With 2 bases clipped from V and 5 bases from J, the junction kept 4 bases outside the gene matches. CDR3 bases: TGCGCCAGCAGCTTCGGACAGGGACGAGATACGCAGTATTTT. This translates into CASSFGQGRDTQYF.

DNA for the CDR3: TGTGCCAGCAGTGAAATAACAGGGGGCACCGGGGAGCTGTTTTTT. It yields the protein CASSEITGGTGELFF. The chain joins TRBV25-1 to TRBJ2-2; TRBD1 matches at 8 bases. Germline loops: CDR1 MGHDK, CDR2 SYGVNS. J was trimmed by 4 bases and V by 2 bases; bases with no gene match: 3. This CDR3 spans 15 amino acids.

Of note for this clone: The sample carries other DNA sequences with the same CDR3. The chain links TRBV5-1 to TRBJ2-7; the match to TRBD2 covers 7 bases. V dropped 0 bases and J dropped 2; count of bases not matched to a gene: 5. This CDR3 has 15 amino acids. Germline-derived CDR1 and CDR2 are SGHRS and YFSETQ. Here the CDR3 reads CASSLGGRGAYEQYF. CDR3 sequence (DNA): TGCGCCAGCAGCTTGGGCGGTCGGGGGGCCTACGAGCAGTACTTC.

The chain has TRBV7-9 and TRBJ2-4; 9 bases are a match to TRBD1. The CDR3 sequence is 14 residues long. The J segment lost 3 bases and the V segment lost 5 bases, leaving 2 bases of the junction unmatched. Per the germline V gene, CDR1 is SEHNR and CDR2 is FQNEAQ (reference sequence). The CDR3 DNA reads as TGTGCCAGCAGCCCGGACAGGGGCAAAAACATTCAGTACTTC. As protein: CASSPDRGKNIQYF.

V and J are TRBV7-2 and TRBJ2-5; 8 bases line up with TRBD1. The V gene end was trimmed by 3 bases and the J gene end by 1 base; junction bases not matched to a gene: 1. There are 14 residues in the CDR3. Germline V gene sequence: CDR1 SGHTA, CDR2 FQGNSA. The CDR3 sequence is CASSLTGVQETQYF. CDR3 bases: TGTGCCAGCAGCTTGACAGGGGTCCAAGAGACCCAGTACTTC.

The V call is TRBV7-8, the J call TRBJ1-2; D gene unclear. This CDR3 comprises 15 residues. Germline CDR1 SGHVS, CDR2 FQNEAQ. V dropped 5 bases and J dropped 0 bases, with 13 bases sitting between them. The CDR3 here is CASSPYVLANYGYTF. CDR3 bases: TGTGCCAGCAGCCCCTACGTTCTAGCTAACTATGGCTACACCTTC.

V and J are TRBV3-1 (or the pseudogene TRBV3-2) and TRBJ2-7; D unresolved. The germline V and J ends were trimmed by 6 bases and 0 bases, with 12 bases remaining between them. The CDR3 has 14 residues. Germline V gene sequence: CDR1 LGHDT, CDR2 YNNKEL (reference sequence). The CDR3 DNA reads as TGTGCCAGCAGTCCATCATTGAGCTCCTACGAGCAGTACTTC. Translating gives CASSPSLSSYEQYF.